These 14 T cell receptor beta chains originate from one sample sequenced in a study of T cell responses to AZD1222 COVID-19 vaccine. Sequencing was performed with immunoSEQ multiplex PCR; in TCRdb, only in-frame clones are kept and a portion is missing. The sample comprises some 180,000 clones, roughly 89% of which are singletons, and 1.6% rests with the top ten. Sample: peripheral blood, taken on day 0 of AZD1222 vaccination. The receptors stem from an adult in good health.

The chain carries TRBV7-8 and TRBJ2-7; TRBD1 matches 8 bases. Unmatched junction bases numbered 14, after V lost 7 bases and J lost 6 bases. Per germline, CDR1 SGHVS and CDR2 FQNEAQ. The CDR3 totals 15 residues. CDR3 DNA sequence: TGTGCCAGCAACAGAGGGGGGACAGGTGGAAGCGAGCAGTACTTC. Translating it yields CASNRGGTGGSEQYF.

The gene calls are TRBV11-2 and TRBJ2-7; 15 positions agree with TRBD2. CDR3 length equals 19 residues. After removal of 3 bases from V and 3 bases from J, the junction contained 12 bases not matched to a gene. In germline, CDR1 is SGHAT, CDR2 FQNNGV. CDR3 in amino acids: CASSLFVGLAGGPDYEQYF. As DNA, the CDR3 is TGTGCCAGCAGCTTGTTCGTTGGACTAGCGGGAGGGCCCGACTACGAGCAGTACTTC.

This chain links TRBV2 with TRBJ2-5; tentatively, D is TRBD1 (5 bases). CDR3 size: 14 residues. The ends were cut back, 6 bases at V and 1 base at J, with 12 bases in the middle. CDR1 SNHLY and CDR2 FYNNEI come from the germline V gene. The CDR3 DNA reads as TGTGCCAGCAGGAGGACACTCCTCCAAGAGACCCAGTACTTC. Residues: CASRRTLLQETQYF. The full variable domain, with the rest looked up from reference TRBV2 and TRBJ2-5, is EPEVTQTPSHQVTQMGQEVILRCVPISNHLYFYWYRQILGQKVEFLVSFYNNEISEKSEIFDDQFSVERPDGSNFTLKIRSTKLEDSAMYFCASRRTLLQETQYFGPGTRLLVL.

V and J are TRBV24-1 and TRBJ2-1, with D perhaps matching TRBD1 or TRBD2 (6 bases each). V lost 6 bases, J lost 3 bases, and 11 bases lay in between. The CDR3 totals 14 residues. Germline V gene data show CDR1 as KGHDR and CDR2 as SFDVKD. CDR3 in DNA: TGTGCCACCAGTAGGGGGGATTACTACAATGAGCAGTTCTTC. Translation: CATSRGDYYNEQFF.

The chain links TRBV30 to TRBJ2-7, with D unresolved. Germline lookup yields CDR1 GTSNPN and CDR2 SVGIG (reference sequence). This CDR3 spans 13 amino acids. V lost 0 bases and J 10 bases, leaving 16 bases between the germline ends. The CDR3 here is CAWSVSNRMDQYF. In DNA form, the CDR3 reads TGTGCCTGGAGTGTAAGTAACAGAATGGACCAGTACTTC.

This rearrangement joins TRBV5-1 to TRBJ2-7; possibly TRBD1 for D (6 bases). Between the trimmed V and J ends, which lost 4 bases and 5 bases, there was a span of 19 bases. In germline, CDR1 is SGHRS, CDR2 YFSETQ. The CDR3 runs to 15 residues. CDR3 nucleotides: TGCGCCAGCAGCCGCGGACAGCTGGGGACCCACGAGCAGTACTTC. Residues: CASSRGQLGTHEQYF.

The chain couples TRBV30 to TRBJ1-2, with TRBD1 matching over 7 bases. V lost 3 bases, J lost 8 bases, and 15 bases stayed unmatched. CDR1 GTSNPN and CDR2 SVGIG come from the germline V gene (reference sequence). CDR3 length equals 15 residues. The CDR3 sequence is CAWRGTGTEGRGYTF. The CDR3 DNA is TGTGCCTGGAGGGGAACCGGGACAGAAGGTCGAGGCTACACCTTC.

This chain uses TRBV21-1 with TRBJ1-1. TRBV21-1 corresponds to a pseudogene. CDR3 size: 13 residues. CDR3 DNA: TGTGCCAGCAGCCCCGGCCCGAACACTGAAGCTTTCTTT. Residues: CASSPGPNTEAFF.

This chain joins TRBV19 and TRBJ2-3, with 11 bases identical to TRBD2. V lost 5 bases to trimming and J lost 3 bases; unmatched junction nucleotides: 7. The CDR3 covers 16 residues. The germline CDR1 and CDR2 sequences are LNHDA and SQIVND (reference sequence). The CDR3: CASSWSSGRGTDTQYF. For the CDR3, the DNA is TGTGCCAGTAGTTGGAGTAGCGGGAGGGGAACAGATACGCAGTATTTT. The entire variable domain, with the rest obtained from reference TRBV19 and TRBJ2-3, is as follows: DGGITQSPKYLFRKEGQNVTLSCEQNLNHDAMYWYRQDPGQGLRLIYYSQIVNDFQKGDIAEGYSVSREKKESFPLTVTSAQKNPTAFYLCASSWSSGRGTDTQYFGPGTRLTVL.

The chain couples TRBV14 to TRBJ2-7, with 8 bases identical to TRBD2. Germline V gives CDR1 SGHDN, CDR2 FVKESK. This CDR3 has 13 amino acids. V was pared by 6 bases and J by 7 bases, with 8 bases of the junction left unmatched. CDR3 residues: CASRAGAGREQYF. CDR3 DNA sequence: TGTGCCAGCAGAGCGGGAGCAGGGCGGGAGCAGTACTTC. Together with reference TRBV14 and TRBJ2-7, the CDR3 gives the full variable domain: EAGVTQFPSHSVIEKGQTVTLRCDPISGHDNLYWYRRVMGKEIKFLLHFVKESKQDESGMPNNRFLAERTGGTYSTLKVQPAELEDSGVYFCASRAGAGREQYFGPGTRLTVT.

The V and J genes are TRBV12-3 or TRBV12-4 and TRBJ1-1, with D perhaps matching TRBD1 (5 bases). The CDR3 has 13 amino acids. V lost 3 bases and J 10 bases, leaving 15 bases between the germline ends. The CDR3 coding sequence is TGTGCCAGCAGTTTTCGCTCTGAGACAGCAGCTTTCTTT. Its translation is CASSFRSETAAFF.

The chain is built from TRBV9 and TRBJ1-4; D call uncertain. The V end was cut by 0 bases, the J end by 8 bases, with 11 bases between. The CDR3 runs to 14 residues. Germline lookup yields CDR1 SGDLS and CDR2 YYNGEE. The CDR3 sequence: CASSVGGLGEKLFF. The CDR3 coding sequence is TGTGCCAGCAGCGTAGGTGGATTAGGGGAAAAACTGTTTTTT.

The CDR3 DNA reads as TGTGCCAGCAGGGGACAGGATACCCTCGAGCAGTACTTC. It encodes CASRGQDTLEQYF. The J gene is TRBJ2-7, the V gene TRBV2, with 8 bases that match TRBD1. With 6 bases clipped from V and 6 bases from J, the junction kept 7 bases outside the gene matches. This CDR3 comprises 13 residues. Germline assignment: CDR1 SNHLY and CDR2 FYNNEI.

The CDR3 DNA is TGTGCCAGCAGCTTAAGACTTCTAAAGGACTACGAGCAGTACTTC. Translating it yields CASSLRLLKDYEQYF. The rearrangement joins TRBV11-3 to TRBJ2-7, with no clear D. The germline CDR1 and CDR2 sequences are SGHNT and YENEEA. This CDR3 has 15 amino acids. V lost 2 bases and J lost 3, with 14 bases in between.